The 13 T cell receptor beta chains listed next were all sequenced from one sample in a study of shared clonotypes between healthy human individuals. CD8 cells regarded as naive lacked CD45RO, were positively chosen for CCR7, and omitted terminally differentiated effector memory CD45RA+ cells. Measured with immunoSEQ multiplex PCR; TCRdb has only the in-frame clones, and not every one. Of some 2,000,000 clones in the sample, about 94% are singletons; the top ten hold about 1.1%. The sequenced sample consisted of naive CD8+ T cells sorted from blood. The receptors shown here come from a man between 18 and 35 years old in good health.

In its sample, this clone was seen once. Other DNA sequences in the sample encode the same CDR3. The chain links TRBV11-2 to TRBJ2-1; D may be TRBD1 or TRBD2 (5 bases each). This CDR3 is 12 amino acids long. Trimming removed 1 base at V and 10 bases at J, with 8 bases between. Germline loops: CDR1 SGHAT, CDR2 FQNNGV. CDR3 protein: CASSLGGPEQFF. The CDR3 DNA is TGTGCCAGCAGCTTAGGGGGACCCGAGCAGTTCTTC.

This sequence joins TRBV4-1 and TRBJ2-1; 14 nucleotides align to TRBD2. V shed 0 bases, J shed 10 bases, and the junction held 11 bases outside the gene matches. This CDR3 comprises 18 residues. The germline V gene has CDR1 MGHRA and CDR2 YSYEKL. The CDR3 region has the DNA TGCGCCAGCAGCCAAGATTACCCGGGACTAGCGGGAGTACGAGAGCAGTTCTTC. Protein product: CASSQDYPGLAGVREQFF.

The genes are TRBV27 and TRBJ2-4; 10 bases are a match to TRBD2. Germline-derived CDR1 and CDR2 are MNHEY and SMNVEV (reference sequence). The CDR3 consists of 16 residues. The trim removed 4 bases at V and 7 bases at J, leaving 10 bases unmatched. In DNA, the CDR3 is TGTGCCAGCAGTTCCTTGGGAGTACTAGCGGGGAACATTCAGTACTTC. Protein: CASSSLGVLAGNIQYF.

This chain connects TRBV27 to TRBJ2-2; 8 nucleotides match TRBD2. The ends lost 5 bases at V and 6 bases at J; junction bases unmatched: 8. The CDR3 consists of 15 residues. Germline V lookup: CDR1 MNHEY, CDR2 SMNVEV (reference sequence). The CDR3 is CASSPSSGRPGELFF. CDR3 DNA sequence: TGTGCCAGCAGTCCGTCCAGCGGGAGACCCGGGGAGCTGTTTTTT.

The gene calls are TRBV4-2 and TRBJ1-6; TRBD1 matches at 9 bases. Germline lookup yields CDR1 LGHNA and CDR2 YNFKEQ. This CDR3 is built from 15 residues. Trimming cost V 0 bases and J 8 bases; bases outside gene matches: 2. The CDR3 region is CASSQEGQGDSPLHF. The CDR3 region has the DNA TGTGCCAGCAGCCAAGAGGGACAGGGAGATTCACCCCTCCACTTT.

The chain joins TRBV11-2 to TRBJ2-6; D gene uncertain. Trimming left V 1 base short and J 0 bases short, with 16 bases between. The germline CDR1 and CDR2 sequences are SGHAT and FQNNGV. There are 19 residues in the CDR3. The CDR3 DNA follows: TGTGCCAGCAGCTTAGTAATTTGGGAACCCGACTCTGGGGCCAACGTCCTGACTTTC. It specifies CASSLVIWEPDSGANVLTF. Variable domain in full (rest from reference TRBV11-2 and TRBJ2-6): EAGVAQSPRYKIIEKRQSVAFWCNPISGHATLYWYQQILGQGPKLLIQFQNNGVVDDSQLPKDRFSAERLKGVDSTLKIQPAKLEDSAVYLCASSLVIWEPDSGANVLTFGAGSRLTVL.

A remark on this clone: Additional DNA sequences in this sample encode the identical CDR3. J is TRBJ2-7 and V is TRBV6-1; D remains unclear. Trimming took off 1 base at V and 0 bases at J, with 10 bases between the two ends. The CDR3 contains 15 residues. Germline assignment: CDR1 MNHNS and CDR2 SASEGT. The CDR3 DNA reads as TGTGCCAGCAGTGAAGGGACGGCGAGCTCCTACGAGCAGTACTTC. Translated, it gives CASSEGTASSYEQYF.

The chain uses TRBV4-2 and TRBJ2-3; D ambiguous. CDR3 length: 15 residues. Trimming pared 0 bases from V and 2 bases from J, leaving 9 bases between. In germline, CDR1 is LGHNA, CDR2 YNFKEQ. CDR3 DNA sequence: TGTGCCAGCAGCCAAGAAGTCGGATACACAGATACGCAGTATTTT. It specifies CASSQEVGYTDTQYF.

V usage is TRBV10-2 and J usage is TRBJ2-2; D not certain. V was cut by 2 bases and J by 6 bases, with 16 bases left in between. The germline gives CDR1 WSHSY, CDR2 SAAADI. This CDR3 is 16 amino acids long. In nucleotides, the CDR3 is TGCGCCAGCAGTGAGGGGTTAACCGCCTTTGCCGGGGAGCTGTTTTTT. This translates into CASSEGLTAFAGELFF.

The CDR3 here is CASSFRDPTYEQYF. For the CDR3, the DNA is TGTGCCAGCAGCTTCCGGGACCCTACCTACGAGCAGTACTTC. The chain joins TRBV5-6 to TRBJ2-7; D is possibly TRBD1 or TRBD2 (5 bases each). The germline CDR1 and CDR2 sequences are SGHDT and YYEEEE. The CDR3 has 14 amino acids. Trimming took off 2 bases at V and 2 bases at J, with 11 bases between the two ends.

The chain combines TRBV23-1 with TRBJ2-2, with 7 bases identical to TRBD1. TRBV23-1 is assigned to the ORF class and has an uncertain function. CDR3 length: 18 amino acids. J was trimmed by 0 bases and V by 6 bases; bases with no gene match: 13. The CDR3 loop reads CASRTFPTGVANTGELFF. The DNA for the CDR3 is TGCGCCAGCAGGACTTTCCCCACAGGGGTAGCGAACACCGGGGAGCTGTTTTTT.

The chain has TRBV6-5 and TRBJ2-1, with D perhaps matching TRBD2 (5 bases). Trimming cost V 7 bases and J 8 bases, with 18 bases left between them. CDR1 is MNHEY, CDR2 SVGAGI, per germline. The CDR3 consists of 14 residues. The CDR3: CASKPPGVPDEQFF. The CDR3 coding sequence is TGTGCCAGCAAACCACCCGGGGTCCCCGATGAGCAGTTCTTC.

V usage is TRBV7-9 and J usage is TRBJ2-5; 9 bases line up with TRBD2. J gave up 4 bases and V 1 base, and 10 bases lay outside the gene matches. The V gene's germline CDR1 is SEHNR and CDR2 FQNEAQ (reference sequence). This CDR3 has 17 residues. This CDR3 reads CASSLGGLAGFRETQYF. The CDR3 nucleotides read TGTGCCAGCAGCTTAGGGGGACTAGCTGGATTCCGAGAGACCCAGTACTTC.